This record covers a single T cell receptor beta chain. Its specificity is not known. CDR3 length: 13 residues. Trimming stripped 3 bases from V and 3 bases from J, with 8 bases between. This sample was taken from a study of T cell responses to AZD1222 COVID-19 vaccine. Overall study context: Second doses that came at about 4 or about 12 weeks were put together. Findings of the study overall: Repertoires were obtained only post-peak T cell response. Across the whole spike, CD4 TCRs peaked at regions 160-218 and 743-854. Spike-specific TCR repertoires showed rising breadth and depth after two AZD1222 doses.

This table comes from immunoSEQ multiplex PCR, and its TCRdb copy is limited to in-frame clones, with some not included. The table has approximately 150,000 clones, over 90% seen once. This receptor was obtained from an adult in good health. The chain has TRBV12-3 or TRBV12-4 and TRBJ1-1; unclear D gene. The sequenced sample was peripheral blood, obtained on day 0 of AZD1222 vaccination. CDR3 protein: CASSFRKDTEAFF. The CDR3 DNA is TGTGCCAGCAGTTTCAGGAAGGACACTGAAGCTTTCTTT.